This note documents a single TCR beta chain sequence. With 0 bases removed from V and 1 base from J, the gap between germline ends came to 7 bases. The CDR3 length is 14 residues. The germline V gene encodes CDR1 SGDLS and CDR2 YYNGEE. This PCR relied on a set of 60 Vbeta primers and 13 Jbeta primers. The method was immunoSEQ multiplex PCR; TCRdb's version includes in-frame clones alone and lacks a portion of them. The data show about 150,000 clones, with around 82% seen just once and under 0.4% held by the top ten. The data were obtained in a study of cytomegalovirus exposure and HLA in healthy donors. Study-wide context: Earlier findings included roughly 120 million unique TCR beta sequences obtained from about 179 million T cells.

Sequenced: PBMCs. The rearrangement links TRBV9 to TRBJ1-2; D call uncertain. The source is a boy between 2 and 15 years old in good health and CMV-seronegative. The CDR3 reads CASSVGPHNYGYTF. As DNA, the CDR3 is TGTGCCAGCAGCGTAGGGCCGCATAACTATGGCTACACCTTC.